Presented here are 16 T cell receptor beta chains from one specimen sequenced in a study of identical twins. MiXCR was run by TCRdb on the 5' RACE reads, yielding one entry per CDR3 protein. This table has roughly 1,500,000 distinct CDR3 sequences, 25% to 35% appearing once. Sequencing was done on a sample of cord blood. The receptors were gathered from a newborn girl in good health.

This clonotype was seen more than once but under ten times. The chain recombines TRBV7-9 with TRBJ2-1, with 9 bases that match TRBD2. Germline trimming cut 2 bases from V and 7 bases from J; bases unmatched to any gene: 6. In germline, CDR1 is SEHNR, CDR2 FQNEAQ (reference sequence). The CDR3 is 15 residues long. In nucleotides, the CDR3 is TGTGCCAGCAGCTTACCTAGCGGGATTTGGAATGAGCAGTTCTTC. This sequence encodes CASSLPSGIWNEQFF.

This clonotype was seen a handful of times. The chain joins TRBV4-2 to TRBJ1-1; D is unresolved. CDR3 length equals 14 residues. The germline V gene has CDR1 LGHNA and CDR2 YNFKEQ. Trimming stripped 1 base from V and 6 bases from J, with 12 bases between. The CDR3 sequence: CASSQAKGWAEAFF. The CDR3 DNA is TGTGCCAGCAGCCAAGCCAAAGGGTGGGCTGAAGCTTTCTTT.

This clonotype was recorded a few times. The V call is TRBV28, the J call TRBJ2-1, with 9 bases aligning to TRBD1. The V and J ends lost 2 bases and 12 bases, in that order; junction bases with no gene match: 5. This CDR3 spans 13 amino acids. The germline V gene encodes CDR1 MDHEN and CDR2 SYDVKM. The CDR3 DNA follows: TGTGCCAGCAGTTTAATACGGGGACAGGGGCAGTTCTTC. Protein: CASSLIRGQGQFF. The variable domain in full, completed from reference TRBV28 and TRBJ2-1, reads DVKVTQSSRYLVKRTGEKVFLECVQDMDHENMFWYRQDPGLGLRLIYFSYDVKMKEKGDIPEGYSVSREKKERFSLILESASTNQTSMYLCASSLIRGQGQFFGPGTRLTVL.

This clonotype turned up a few times. This chain uses TRBV4-2 with TRBJ2-5, with D perhaps being TRBD1 or TRBD2 (5 bases each). The J call may be in error: the DNA end matches TRBJ2-4 better. The CDR3 runs 14 residues. Per germline, CDR1 LGHNA and CDR2 YNFKEQ. CDR3: CASSQEKGRDIQYF. In nucleotides, the CDR3 is TGTGCCAGCAGCCAAGAAAAGGGGAGAGACATTCAGTACTTC.

This chain links TRBV6-1 with TRBJ2-1; 7 nucleotides line up with TRBD2. Per the germline V gene, CDR1 is MNHNS and CDR2 is SASEGT. J was trimmed by 4 bases and V by 9 bases; bases with no gene match: 15. The CDR3 has 16 residues. The CDR3 DNA reads as TGTGCCAGAGTACCGGGACTACGCTCTTCTTACAATGAGCAGTTCTTC. Translated, it gives CARVPGLRSSYNEQFF.

V and J are TRBV20-1 and TRBJ1-2, with a tentative D call TRBD1 (5 bases). Germline CDR1 is DFQATT and CDR2 is SNEGSKA (reference sequence). This CDR3 contains 14 residues. The V and J ends lost 1 base and 7 bases respectively, with 16 bases between them. The CDR3 here is CSARGRKGAIGYTF. The CDR3 DNA follows: TGCAGTGCTAGAGGTAGGAAAGGGGCGATTGGCTACACCTTC.

The genes are TRBV2 and TRBJ1-3, with 7 nucleotides matching TRBD1. The CDR3 totals 16 residues. The germline CDR1 and CDR2 sequences are SNHLY and FYNNEI. V gave up 4 bases and J gave up 0 bases; unmatched junction bases: 6. Here the CDR3 DNA reads TGTGCCAGCAGTGGCCGGGGACAGTTCTCTGGAAACACCATATATTTT. Protein sequence: CASSGRGQFSGNTIYF.

Note on this clonotype: A read error may explain this, as a much larger clone is one base away. The chain employs TRBV20-1 and TRBJ1-2, with 8 bases lining up with TRBD1. With V trimmed by 5 bases and J by 9 bases, 8 bases remained unmatched. Per germline, CDR1 DFQATT and CDR2 SNEGSKA (reference sequence). This CDR3 is 12 amino acids long. CDR3 sequence (DNA): TGCAGTGCTCCGGACAGGGAGTATAGCTACACCTTC. It codes for CSAPDREYSYTF.

This clonotype was counted a single time. The chain joins TRBV20-1 to TRBJ1-4; D is unresolved. The CDR3 is 15 residues long. CDR1 is DFQATT, CDR2 SNEGSKA, per germline (reference sequence). The germline V and J ends were trimmed by 2 bases and 3 bases, with 13 bases remaining between them. This chain's CDR3 is CSARWQGRANEKLFF. The CDR3 DNA is TGCAGTGCTAGATGGCAAGGGAGGGCTAATGAAAAACTGTTTTTT.

This clonotype was picked up a small number of times. The chain has TRBV20-1 and TRBJ2-7; D call uncertain. V lost 3 bases, J lost 3 bases, and 15 bases lay in between. Per the germline V gene, CDR1 is DFQATT and CDR2 is SNEGSKA (reference sequence). The CDR3 runs 14 residues. The CDR3, as DNA: TGCAGTGCTAGTAAGCCGAACACGTACTACGAGCAGTACTTC. Translated, it gives CSASKPNTYYEQYF.

This clonotype was counted a few times. The genes are TRBV28 and TRBJ2-7, with TRBD2 identical over 16 bases. V lost 6 bases to trimming and J lost 4 bases; unmatched junction nucleotides: 18. The CDR3 runs to 20 residues. CDR1 is MDHEN and CDR2 is SYDVKM in the germline V gene. The CDR3 region has the DNA TGTGCCAGCAGCCCACCACTATCGGGACTAGCGGGAGGGAGGGAGTACGAGCAGTACTTC. Its protein product is CASSPPLSGLAGGREYEQYF.

This chain uses TRBV7-2 with TRBJ1-5, with D tentatively TRBD1 (5 bases). Germline loops: CDR1 SGHTA, CDR2 FQGNSA. Trimming removed 0 bases from V and 0 bases from J, with 12 bases in between. This CDR3 spans 17 amino acids. The CDR3 coding sequence is TGTGCCAGCAGCTTAGCGCTCAGGGAGGATAGCAATCAGCCCCAGCATTTT. Its translation is CASSLALREDSNQPQHF. Drawing the rest from reference TRBV7-2 and TRBJ1-5, the complete variable domain is GAGVSQSPSNKVTEKGKDVELRCDPISGHTALYWYRQSLGQGLEFLIYFQGNSAPDKSGLPSDRFSAERTGGSVSTLTIQRTQQEDSAVYLCASSLALREDSNQPQHFGDGTRLSIL.

This clonotype has a count of ten or more. J is TRBJ1-2 and V is TRBV12-3 or TRBV12-4, with D tentatively TRBD1 (5 bases). V gave up 5 bases and J gave up 7 bases, with 11 bases separating them. The CDR3 covers 12 residues. CDR3 amino acids: CASSVQGSGYTF. The CDR3 DNA follows: TGTGCCAGCAGTGTGCAGGGAAGTGGCTACACCTTC.

J is TRBJ1-3 and V is TRBV14; D gene unclear. The CDR3 runs to 11 residues. CDR1 and CDR2 from the germline V gene are SGHDN and FVKESK. The V and J ends lost 1 base and 12 bases respectively, with 7 bases between them. The CDR3 DNA is TGTGCCAGCAGCCAAGCCGTGGACATATATTTT. It specifies CASSQAVDIYF. The whole variable domain, filled in from reference TRBV14 and TRBJ1-3, reads EAGVTQFPSHSVIEKGQTVTLRCDPISGHDNLYWYRRVMGKEIKFLLHFVKESKQDESGMPNNRFLAERTGGTYSTLKVQPAELEDSGVYFCASSQAVDIYFGEGSWLTVV.

This clonotype was found a few times. The rearrangement joins TRBV11-1 to TRBJ2-7, with D maybe TRBD2 (5 bases). Trimming took 7 bases from V and 0 from J, leaving 13 bases between them. This CDR3 region has 14 residues. The V gene's germline CDR1 is SGHAT and CDR2 FQDESV (reference sequence). In DNA, the CDR3 is TGTGCCAGCACCCGGGAACTTGCCTCCTACGAGCAGTACTTC. Protein: CASTRELASYEQYF.

This clonotype was recorded a few times. This chain links TRBV12-3 or TRBV12-4 with TRBJ1-1; D is unresolved. The CDR3 spans 11 residues. V was pared by 8 bases and J by 5 bases, with 9 bases between. The CDR3 loop is CASSGWTEAFF. The CDR3 nucleotides read TGTGCCAGCTCTGGGTGGACTGAAGCTTTCTTT.